Here is one T cell receptor (beta chain) with its context. Assay: immunoSEQ multiplex PCR; the TCRdb copy retains only in-frame clones and omits some. This sample has 150,000 to 200,000 clones, with almost 95% found just once. The data are from a study of T cell responses to AZD1222 COVID-19 vaccine. The source was peripheral blood, collected on day 0 of AZD1222 vaccination. The sequence was obtained from an adult in good health.

This chain's CDR3 is CASRGQVSYEQYV. DNA for the CDR3: TGTGCCAGCCGCGGACAGGTGTCCTACGAGCAGTACGTC. V is TRBV28 and J is TRBJ2-7, with TRBD1 matching 7 bases. The ends lost 8 bases at V and 1 base at J; junction bases unmatched: 5. The CDR3 consists of 13 residues. Per the germline V gene, CDR1 is MDHEN and CDR2 is SYDVKM.